The following is a TCR beta chain sequence with its context. Its antigen is unknown. No base quality information exists; no much larger clone differs at one position. This record comes from a study of T cell repertoires in cytomegalovirus infection (dated by TCRdb to the late 2010s). Some background on the complete study: Because public TCR beta signatures pointed to carriage of CMV infection together with the matching HLA type, the HLA type of each donor mattered for the analysis.

CDR1 SGHNT and CDR2 YYREEE are derived from the germline V gene (reference sequence). From its cysteine to its phenylalanine, the CDR3 spans 14 amino acids. The CDR3 DNA has 42 bases and is translated from base 1. V is trimmed back by 0 bases and J by 6 bases, and the junction contains 4 bases that no gene match accounts for. For sequencing, an Illumina HiSeq 1500 was employed. The public reads were reanalyzed by TCRdb: fastp trimming at Q25, MiXCR alignment, in-frame beta chains only. Rows are combined by CDR3 protein, so each entry shows the most common genes and DNA. This sample gives about 300,000 distinct CDR3 sequences in total; roughly a tenth of them show up just once. The biggest ten clones account for 2% to 3% of the sample. Study-wide conclusions, independent of this receptor: Carriers of CMV infection plus the relevant HLA type were discriminated by the cumulative frequency of public TCR beta family members in the study cohort and in an independent 352-donor cohort. The ex vivo response was dominated by HLA-C-restricted CMV-specific TCR beta clonotypes, which also provided the single most frequent clonotype in two of eight donors.

The sequence was obtained from a human donor in good health (CMV status not recorded). Some clones in this sample may be carry-over from other donors' samples. Recombination linked TRBV5-4 to TRBJ1-2; 8 bases in the middle match TRBD1. Sequenced material: PBMCs. CDR3 region: CASSLGQGQDGYTF. DNA sequence: TGTGCCAGCAGCTTGGGGCAGGGACAGGATGGCTACACCTTC.